This passage covers 13 T cell receptor beta chains from one sample sequenced in a study of blood T cell repertoires in COVID-19. Using immunoSEQ multiplex PCR, the repertoire was profiled, and TCRdb retains in-frame clones only, with some absent. Among some 250,000 clones listed, approximately 85% were seen once. The sample taken for sequencing was peripheral blood. These receptors originate from a woman aged 25 to 39 with acute or convalescent COVID-19.

The gene calls are TRBV19 and TRBJ2-5; 7 bases align to TRBD2. CDR1 is LNHDA, CDR2 SQIVND, per germline (reference sequence). The CDR3 spans 13 residues. V was clipped by 6 bases and J by 5 bases; unmatched bases: 6. The CDR3 DNA is TGTGCCAGTAGCCTCATCGGGGGGGAGACCCAGTACTTC. Residues: CASSLIGGETQYF.

The V gene is TRBV4-3, the J gene TRBJ2-7; the match to TRBD2 covers 8 bases. Germline trimming cut 0 bases from V and 5 bases from J; bases unmatched to any gene: 6. Germline-derived CDR1 and CDR2 are LGHNA and YSLEER. The CDR3 consists of 15 residues. CDR3 protein: CASSQDSGGGHEQYF. The CDR3 nucleotides read TGCGCCAGCAGCCAAGATTCGGGGGGGGGCCACGAGCAGTACTTC.

This chain links TRBV14 with TRBJ1-1; TRBD1 is a possible D gene (5 bases). Germline V CDR1 and CDR2: SGHDN, FVKESK. CDR3 size: 15 residues. With 0 bases removed from V and 6 bases from J, the gap between germline ends came to 14 bases. Here the CDR3 DNA reads TGTGCCAGCAGCCAAGACAGGGCCTCGTTCGCTGAAGCTTTCTTT. This codes for CASSQDRASFAEAFF.

This clone was detected only a few times. The V gene is TRBV15, the J gene TRBJ1-4; no definite D call. The CDR3 is made up of 15 amino acids. Between the trimmed V and J ends, which lost 1 base and 4 bases, there was a span of 10 bases. Germline V gene lookup returns CDR1 LNHNV and CDR2 YYDKDF (reference sequence). The CDR3 sequence is CATSRVAGLNEKLFF. CDR3 coding DNA: TGTGCCACCAGCAGAGTGGCAGGCCTTAATGAAAAACTGTTTTTT.

This clone appeared a few times. Other DNA variants within this sample encode the same CDR3. This chain joins TRBV7-2 and TRBJ1-2; D uncertain. V lost 1 base, J lost 5 bases, and 8 bases lay in between. Germline CDR1 is SGHTA and CDR2 is FQGNSA. The CDR3 covers 13 residues. This CDR3 is CASSLVAGYGYTF. The CDR3 nucleotides are TGTGCCAGCAGCTTAGTGGCGGGGTATGGCTACACCTTC. The variable domain in full, with the rest retrieved from reference TRBV7-2 and TRBJ1-2, is GAGVSQSPSNKVTEKGKDVELRCDPISGHTALYWYRQSLGQGLEFLIYFQGNSAPDKSGLPSDRFSAERTGGSVSTLTIQRTQQEDSAVYLCASSLVAGYGYTFGSGTRLTVV.

This chain connects TRBV30 to TRBJ1-2; TRBD1 matches 9 bases. CDR1 is GTSNPN, CDR2 SVGIG, per germline (reference sequence). The CDR3 covers 14 residues. With V trimmed by 3 bases and J by 3 bases, 5 bases remained unmatched. The CDR3 coding sequence is TGTGCCTGGAGGGGACAGGGTAGAGACTATGGCTACACCTTC. Protein product: CAWRGQGRDYGYTF.

The chain uses TRBV6-5 and TRBJ1-2; no reliable D call. The CDR3 runs to 15 residues. Trimming removed 0 bases at V and 4 bases at J, with 12 bases between. Per the germline V gene, CDR1 is MNHEY and CDR2 is SVGAGI. The CDR3 DNA is TGTGCCAGCAGTTACTCGGAGTCGCCGGGCTATGGCTACACCTTC. It codes for CASSYSESPGYGYTF.

The rearrangement joins TRBV11-2 to TRBJ2-7; 8 bases fit TRBD2. The CDR3 runs 14 residues. V shed 5 bases and J 4 bases; nucleotides not matched to a gene: 7. The germline V gene has CDR1 SGHAT and CDR2 FQNNGV. CDR3 region: CASSTGLARYEQYF. The CDR3 DNA reads as TGTGCCAGCAGCACAGGACTAGCTCGGTACGAGCAGTACTTC.

V and J are TRBV14 and TRBJ1-1; D remains unclear. The length of the CDR3 is 12 residues. The V end was cut by 4 bases, the J end by 4 bases, with 7 bases between. Germline V gene sequence: CDR1 SGHDN, CDR2 FVKESK. The CDR3 sequence: CASSPYITEAFF. The CDR3 DNA reads TGTGCCAGCAGCCCATACATCACTGAAGCTTTCTTT.

The rearrangement links TRBV2 to TRBJ1-2, with D tentatively TRBD1 (6 bases). Trimming took off 3 bases at V and 4 bases at J, with 12 bases between the two ends. Germline V gene sequence: CDR1 SNHLY, CDR2 FYNNEI. The CDR3 spans 14 residues. CDR3: CASSEGARSYGYTF. CDR3 nucleotides: TGTGCCAGCAGTGAGGGGGCGCGTAGCTATGGCTACACCTTC.

The chain joins TRBV9 to TRBJ2-1; TRBD1 agrees at 7 bases. The CDR3 spans 15 residues. CDR1 is SGDLS and CDR2 is YYNGEE in the germline V gene. Germline trimming cut 5 bases from V and 2 bases from J; bases unmatched to any gene: 7. In nucleotides, the CDR3 is TGTGCCAGCAGTAAACCCGGGACAGCCTACAATGAGCAGTTCTTC. Amino acid sequence: CASSKPGTAYNEQFF.

The rearrangement uses TRBV5-6 and TRBJ2-7, with 9 nucleotides matching TRBD2. The trim removed 2 bases at V and 2 bases at J, leaving 8 bases unmatched. The CDR3 runs 16 residues. Germline CDR1 and CDR2: SGHDT and YYEEEE. CDR3 sequence (DNA): TGTGCCAGCAGCTTTACCGGGACTAGCACCCCCTACGAGCAGTACTTC. Encoded protein: CASSFTGTSTPYEQYF.

The J gene is TRBJ2-2, the V gene TRBV5-1; maybe TRBD1 (5 bases). The CDR3 runs 16 residues. Germline V lookup: CDR1 SGHRS, CDR2 YFSETQ. Between the trimmed V and J ends, which lost 0 bases and 6 bases, there was a span of 15 bases. This chain's CDR3 is CASSLVAGPFSGELFF. CDR3 coding DNA: TGCGCCAGCAGCTTGGTAGCAGGGCCATTTTCCGGGGAGCTGTTTTTT.